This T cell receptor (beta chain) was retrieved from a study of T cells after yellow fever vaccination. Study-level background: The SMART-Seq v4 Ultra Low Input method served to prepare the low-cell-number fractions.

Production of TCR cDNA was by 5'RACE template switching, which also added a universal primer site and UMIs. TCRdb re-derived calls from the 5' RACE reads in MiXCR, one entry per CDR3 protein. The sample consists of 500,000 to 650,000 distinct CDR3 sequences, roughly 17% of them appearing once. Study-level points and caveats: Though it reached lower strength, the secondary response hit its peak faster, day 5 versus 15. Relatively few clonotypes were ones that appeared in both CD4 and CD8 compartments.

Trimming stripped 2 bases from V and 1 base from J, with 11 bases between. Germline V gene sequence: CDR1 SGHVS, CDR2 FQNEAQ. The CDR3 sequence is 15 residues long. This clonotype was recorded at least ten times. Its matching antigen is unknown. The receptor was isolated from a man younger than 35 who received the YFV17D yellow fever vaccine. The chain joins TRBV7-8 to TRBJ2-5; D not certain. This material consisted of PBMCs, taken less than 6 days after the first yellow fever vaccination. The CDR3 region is CASSLLLPSQETQYF. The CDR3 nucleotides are TGTGCCAGCAGCTTACTCCTCCCCAGCCAAGAGACCCAGTACTTC. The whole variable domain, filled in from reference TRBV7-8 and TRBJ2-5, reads GAGVSQSPRYKVAKRGQDVALRCDPISGHVSLFWYQQALGQGPEFLTYFQNEAQLDKSGLPSDRFFAERPEGSVSTLKIQRTQQEDSAVYLCASSLLLPSQETQYFGPGTRLLVL.